A selection of T cell receptor beta chains follows, all from one sample in a study of beta chain features in type 1 diabetes. TCRdb's copy holds only in-frame clones and misses some; the assay was immunoSEQ multiplex PCR. The repertoire holds roughly 700,000 clones, with over 10% as singletons. Sequencing was done on a sample of naive CD4+ T cells from blood. These receptors came from a man between 18 and 35 years old with type 1 diabetes. Both conserved end residues are part of each CDR3. The D gene is left open where the match is weak. Clone size is not always given. Where it is, it says once, few, many or a class for expanded clones.

CDR3 length: 16; D gene: .; J gene: TRBJ1-5; clone size: .; V gene: TRBV25-1; CDR3 DNA: TGTGCCAGCAGTGGTGGGACAAAACCAGGCAATCAGCCCCAGCATTTT; CDR3 protein: CASSGGTKPGNQPQHF
CDR3 length: 15; D gene: .; J gene: TRBJ2-3; clone size: few; V gene: TRBV9; CDR3 DNA: TGTGCCAGCAGACCAAGAGGGCTTGGCACAGATACGCAGTATTTT; CDR3 protein: CASRPRGLGTDTQYF
CDR3 length: 14; D gene: .; J gene: TRBJ2-6; clone size: .; V gene: TRBV6-1; CDR3 DNA: TGTGCCATACTTCCCGGGTCCGGGGCCAACGTCCTGACTTTC; CDR3 protein: CAILPGSGANVLTF
CDR3 length: 16; D gene: .; J gene: TRBJ1-1; clone size: .; V gene: TRBV28; CDR3 DNA: TGTGCCAGCAGCGCCATCGGGTACACCGCGAACACTGAAGCTTTCTTT; CDR3 protein: CASSAIGYTANTEAFF
CDR3 length: 14; D gene: .; J gene: TRBJ2-7; clone size: few; V gene: TRBV4-1; CDR3 DNA: TGCGCCAGCAGCCATCCAGACCACTCCTACGAGCAGTACTTC; CDR3 protein: CASSHPDHSYEQYF
CDR3 length: 15; D gene: TRBD1; J gene: TRBJ2-1; clone size: .; V gene: TRBV7-3; CDR3 DNA: TGTGCCAGCAGTCTACAAGGACAGGGTAATATCGAGCAGTTCTTC; CDR3 protein: CASSLQGQGNIEQFF
CDR3 length: 14; D gene: .; J gene: TRBJ1-6; clone size: few; V gene: TRBV6-5; CDR3 DNA: TGTGCCAGCAGTTCAAGTAGCTATAATTCACCCCTCCACTTT; CDR3 protein: CASSSSSYNSPLHF
CDR3 length: 15; D gene: .; J gene: TRBJ2-6; clone size: .; V gene: TRBV5-4; CDR3 DNA: TGTGCCACTCTCCGGGACTCCTCTGGGGCCAACGTCCTGACTTTC; CDR3 protein: CATLRDSSGANVLTF
CDR3 length: 16; D gene: TRBD1; J gene: TRBJ2-5; clone size: .; V gene: TRBV9; CDR3 DNA: TGTGCCAGCAGCGTAGCAAGGGGACAGGGTGAGGAGACCCAGTACTTC; CDR3 protein: CASSVARGQGEETQYF
CDR3 length: 14; D gene: .; J gene: TRBJ1-5; clone size: few; V gene: TRBV5-1; CDR3 DNA: TGCGCCAGCAGCTTGGCCATGGGGGATCAGCCCCAGCATTTT; CDR3 protein: CASSLAMGDQPQHF
CDR3 length: 15; D gene: .; J gene: TRBJ2-3; clone size: .; V gene: TRBV7-9; CDR3 DNA: TGTGCCAGCAGCTTTGCCAGGGGAAGCACAGATACGCAGTATTTT; CDR3 protein: CASSFARGSTDTQYF
CDR3 length: 15; D gene: .; J gene: TRBJ2-5; clone size: few; V gene: TRBV23-1; CDR3 DNA: TGCGCCAGCAGTCGAGCAATAGGGAATTGGAAGACCCAGTACTTC; CDR3 protein: CASSRAIGNWKTQYF
CDR3 length: 12; D gene: .; J gene: TRBJ1-1; clone size: few; V gene: TRBV5-6; CDR3 DNA: TGTGCCAGCAGCTTGAGCCGGACTGAAGCTTTCTTT; CDR3 protein: CASSLSRTEAFF
CDR3 length: 16; D gene: TRBD2; J gene: TRBJ2-1; clone size: .; V gene: TRBV9; CDR3 DNA: TGTGCCAGCAGCGTAGGCGCCACTAGCGGCTACAATGAGCAGTTCTTC; CDR3 protein: CASSVGATSGYNEQFF
CDR3 length: 13; D gene: .; J gene: TRBJ1-4; clone size: .; V gene: TRBV30; CDR3 DNA: TGTGCCTGGAGTCCGGAGAATAATGAAAAACTGTTTTTT; CDR3 protein: CAWSPENNEKLFF
CDR3 length: 14; D gene: .; J gene: TRBJ1-6; clone size: .; V gene: TRBV4-1; CDR3 DNA: TGCGCCAGCAGCCTAGTTATGGGTAATTCACCCCTCCACTTT; CDR3 protein: CASSLVMGNSPLHF
CDR3 length: 14; D gene: TRBD1; J gene: TRBJ2-3; clone size: .; V gene: TRBV30; CDR3 DNA: TGTGCCTGGACCTTACTGACAGGGACAGATACGCAGTATTTT; CDR3 protein: CAWTLLTGTDTQYF
CDR3 length: 15; D gene: .; J gene: TRBJ1-5; clone size: few; V gene: TRBV5-6; CDR3 DNA: TGTGCCAGCAGCTTGGTAGGGTCCAGCAATCAGCCCCAGCATTTT; CDR3 protein: CASSLVGSSNQPQHF
CDR3 length: 15; D gene: .; J gene: TRBJ2-1; clone size: .; V gene: TRBV30; CDR3 DNA: TGTGCCTGGAGTGACGAGGGTCTAGCGCCAACTCTCCAGTTCTTC; CDR3 protein: CAWSDEGLAPTLQFF
CDR3 length: 17; D gene: TRBD1; J gene: TRBJ2-1; clone size: .; V gene: TRBV2; CDR3 DNA: TGTGCCAGCAGACCCTCACCAGGACAGGAAGCGGACAATGAGCAGTTCTTC; CDR3 protein: CASRPSPGQEADNEQFF
CDR3 length: 17; D gene: TRBD1; J gene: TRBJ2-3; clone size: .; V gene: TRBV7-6; CDR3 DNA: TGTGCCAGCAGCTCACCAACCGGACAGGGGGAGTCAGATACGCAGTATTTT; CDR3 protein: CASSSPTGQGESDTQYF
CDR3 length: 14; D gene: TRBD1; J gene: TRBJ2-7; clone size: .; V gene: TRBV11-1; CDR3 DNA: TGTGCCAGCAGCTTAGAAGACAGGGGCTACGAGCAGTACTTC; CDR3 protein: CASSLEDRGYEQYF
CDR3 length: 14; D gene: TRBD1; J gene: TRBJ1-4; clone size: few; V gene: TRBV30; CDR3 DNA: TGTGCCTGGAGTTTGGGACAGCCAGATGAAAAACTGTTTTTT; CDR3 protein: CAWSLGQPDEKLFF
CDR3 length: 13; D gene: .; J gene: TRBJ1-5; clone size: .; V gene: TRBV7-9; CDR3 DNA: TGTGCCAGCAGCCTCGCGGGGCCCGGGCCCCAGCATTTT; CDR3 protein: CASSLAGPGPQHF
CDR3 length: 15; D gene: .; J gene: TRBJ1-2; clone size: few; V gene: TRBV18; CDR3 DNA: TGTGCCAGCTCACGGGGACCAGATGTTAACTATGGCTACACCTTC; CDR3 protein: CASSRGPDVNYGYTF
CDR3 length: 13; D gene: TRBD1; J gene: TRBJ1-2; clone size: few; V gene: TRBV7-8; CDR3 DNA: TGTGCCAGCAGCTTAGGACAGGGGAGAGGCTACACCTTC; CDR3 protein: CASSLGQGRGYTF